The 2 T cell receptor beta chains below come from one sample, sequenced in a study of OX40 agonist ivuxolimab in advanced cancers. Profiled with immunoSEQ multiplex PCR; TCRdb holds only in-frame clones, not every one. The sample records under 200,000 clones, 94% being singletons. The input for sequencing was CD4+ or CD8+ T cells sorted from blood, taken in a trial of the OX40 agonist ivuxolimab. Receptors originate from an adult with an advanced solid tumor such as melanoma, head and neck, liver or kidney cancer.

This chain uses TRBV18 with TRBJ2-2; 8 positions agree with TRBD1. V dropped 5 bases and J dropped 1; count of bases not matched to a gene: 6. This CDR3 is built from 16 residues. The germline V gene has CDR1 KGHSH and CDR2 LQKENI. This chain's CDR3 is CASSTTQGENTGELFF. In nucleotides, the CDR3 is TGTGCCAGCTCAACAACACAGGGGGAGAACACCGGGGAGCTGTTTTTT.

The rearrangement links TRBV19 to TRBJ2-5; 7 positions agree with TRBD1. The V gene's germline CDR1 is LNHDA and CDR2 SQIVND (reference sequence). With V trimmed by 4 bases and J by 4 bases, 6 bases remained unmatched. CDR3 size: 14 residues. In nucleotides, the CDR3 is TGTGCCAGTAGTACCTTACAGGGGACAGAGACCCAGTACTTC. As protein: CASSTLQGTETQYF.